The 18 T cell receptor beta chains below come from one sample, sequenced in a study of CD4 T cells in relation to SARS-CoV-2 and coronaviruses. Assay used: immunoSEQ multiplex PCR; TCRdb lists only in-frame clones, some missing. Counted here are 30,000 to 45,000 clones, around 87% occurring once; the ten biggest clones make up about a tenth. The sequencing sample was made of memory CD4+ T cells from PBMCs. The receptors come from an adult with COVID-19.

The chain is built from TRBV5-1 and TRBJ2-3; 9 bases line up with TRBD2. CDR1 and CDR2 (germline): SGHRS, YFSETQ. With 0 bases clipped from V and 6 bases from J, the junction kept 5 bases outside the gene matches. CDR3 length: 15 residues. In nucleotides, the CDR3 is TGCGCCAGCAGCTTGGAAGGCGGGGGGGATGATACGCAGTATTTT. Residues: CASSLEGGGDDTQYF.

The J gene is TRBJ2-3, the V gene TRBV5-1; D unresolved. The germline V and J ends were trimmed by 0 bases and 2 bases, with 7 bases remaining between them. The CDR3 sequence is 14 residues long. Germline V gives CDR1 SGHRS, CDR2 YFSETQ. CDR3 DNA: TGCGCCAGCAGCTTGGTGCAGCTCACAGATACGCAGTATTTT. Its translation: CASSLVQLTDTQYF.

As regards this clone: Sequence at one end of the junction differs from germline and may be a read error. The J gene is TRBJ2-5, the V gene TRBV7-7, with 9 bases lining up with TRBD2. CDR3 length equals 15 residues. Germline V gene data show CDR1 as SSHAT and CDR2 as FNYEAQ (reference sequence). In DNA, the CDR3 is TGTGCTAGCAGCTTAGTAGCGGGGGCAGAAGAGACCCAGTACTTC. Residues: CASSLVAGAEETQYF.

DNA of the CDR3: TGTGCCAGCAGCTTGGGGGGACAGGGGCTAGGTCCAACCTACGAGCAGTACTTC. This encodes CASSLGGQGLGPTYEQYF. The V and J genes are TRBV5-6 and TRBJ2-7; 10 bases are shared with TRBD1. V was pared by 0 bases and J by 2 bases, with 11 bases of the junction left unmatched. The CDR3 runs 18 residues. Germline loops: CDR1 SGHDT, CDR2 YYEEEE.

The V gene is TRBV5-1, the J gene TRBJ2-1, with 9 bases identical to TRBD1. The trim removed 5 bases at V and 5 bases at J, leaving 8 bases unmatched. Germline CDR1 is SGHRS and CDR2 is YFSETQ. The CDR3 length is 15 residues. Here the CDR3 DNA reads TGCGCCAGCAGACAGGGGGCGAATTGGAACAATGAGCAGTTCTTC. It specifies CASRQGANWNNEQFF.

This clone has more than one count but fewer than ten. The genes are TRBV2 and TRBJ1-5; D is possibly TRBD1 (5 bases). Germline values: CDR1 SNHLY, CDR2 FYNNEI. The CDR3 length is 14 residues. Trimming shortened V by 8 bases and J by 1 base, and 12 bases separated the two germline ends. The CDR3 sequence: CASGVGESNQPQHF. CDR3 DNA sequence: TGTGCCAGCGGCGTGGGGGAAAGCAATCAGCCCCAGCATTTT.

This chain joins TRBV9 and TRBJ1-5; maybe TRBD1 (6 bases). The CDR3 totals 15 residues. The V and J ends lost 3 bases and 0 bases respectively, with 10 bases between them. Looked up from germline, CDR1 is SGDLS and CDR2 is YYNGEE. The DNA of the CDR3 is TGTGCCAGCAGCGCGACAGGCGTTAGCAATCAGCCCCAGCATTTT. This translates into CASSATGVSNQPQHF.

The chain links TRBV5-5 to TRBJ1-2; 10 nucleotides match TRBD1. There are 14 residues in the CDR3. Looked up from germline, CDR1 is SGHKS and CDR2 is YYEKEE (reference sequence). V lost 4 bases and J lost 4; bases outside the gene matches: 4. As DNA, the CDR3 is TGTGCCAGCAGCCTGGGACAGGGGATCTATGGCTACACCTTC. Translated: CASSLGQGIYGYTF.

This clone was seen only a few times. V is TRBV6-5 and J is TRBJ2-7, with D perhaps being TRBD1 or TRBD2 (5 bases each). Germline loops: CDR1 MNHEY, CDR2 SVGAGI. The CDR3 has 15 residues. V was pared by 1 base and J by 3 bases, with 13 bases between. The CDR3 spells CASSYFGLRGYEQYF. The CDR3 region has the DNA TGTGCCAGCAGTTACTTCGGGTTGAGGGGCTACGAGCAGTACTTC.

The rearrangement uses TRBV19 and TRBJ2-2; D may be TRBD2 (6 bases). Between the trimmed V and J ends, which lost 6 bases and 1 base, there was a span of 27 bases. Germline lookup yields CDR1 LNHDA and CDR2 SQIVND (reference sequence). The CDR3 extends over 20 amino acids. The CDR3 bases are TGTGCCAGTAGGCCCCCTCGGGACTCTCGGAAAACTAAGAACACCGGGGAGCTGTTTTTT. Its translation: CASRPPRDSRKTKNTGELFF. The full variable domain, rest sourced from reference TRBV19 and TRBJ2-2, is DGGITQSPKYLFRKEGQNVTLSCEQNLNHDAMYWYRQDPGQGLRLIYYSQIVNDFQKGDIAEGYSVSREKKESFPLTVTSAQKNPTAFYLCASRPPRDSRKTKNTGELFFGEGSRLTVL.

The V and J genes are TRBV11-2 and TRBJ2-3, with D hard to call. Trimming took off 0 bases at V and 3 bases at J, with 7 bases between the two ends. CDR3 length: 14 amino acids. Germline loops: CDR1 SGHAT, CDR2 FQNNGV. CDR3 sequence (DNA): TGTGCCAGCAGCTTAGAAGTACTTACAGATACGCAGTATTTT. Translated: CASSLEVLTDTQYF.

V and J are TRBV4-1 and TRBJ1-2; D might be TRBD1 (6 bases). Trimming removed 4 bases at V and 2 bases at J, with 17 bases between. This CDR3 is built from 16 residues. Germline-derived CDR1 and CDR2 are MGHRA and YSYEKL. Here the CDR3 reads CASSRQQAGQNYGYTF. The CDR3 region has the DNA TGCGCCAGCAGCCGTCAACAGGCAGGACAGAACTATGGCTACACCTTC.

The J gene is TRBJ2-3, the V gene TRBV4-3; tentative D call: TRBD1 (8 bases). The CDR3 has 16 amino acids. Per germline, CDR1 LGHNA and CDR2 YSLEER. Trimming removed 1 base from V and 4 bases from J, with 15 bases in between. For the CDR3, the DNA is TGCGCCAGCAGCCAAGGGGCACAGGGGGGGGCAGATACGCAGTATTTT. It codes for CASSQGAQGGADTQYF.

The rearrangement joins TRBV7-3 to TRBJ2-1, with no clear D. Per germline, CDR1 SGHTA and CDR2 FQGTGA. The CDR3 consists of 13 residues. Trimming left V 2 bases short and J 4 bases short, with 6 bases between. CDR3 sequence (DNA): TGTGCCAGCAGCTTAGGAGCTTACAATGAGCAGTTCTTC. As protein: CASSLGAYNEQFF.

This clone was found once. The chain recombines TRBV5-1 with TRBJ1-4; D is unresolved. The germline V gene encodes CDR1 SGHRS and CDR2 YFSETQ. The CDR3 runs to 15 residues. V lost 4 bases to trimming and J lost 4 bases, with 14 bases between them. Written as DNA, the CDR3 is TGCGCCAGCAGCCTAGAAGGGTTCGGTAATGAAAAACTGTTTTTT. As protein: CASSLEGFGNEKLFF.

The V and J genes are TRBV12-3 or TRBV12-4 and TRBJ1-1; D gene uncertain. Trimming shortened V by 7 bases and J by 1 base, and 10 bases separated the two germline ends. The CDR3 totals 13 residues. The CDR3 region is CASKLRENTEAFF. The CDR3 region has the DNA TGTGCCAGCAAATTACGGGAGAACACTGAAGCTTTCTTT.

This chain links TRBV6-1 with TRBJ1-1; D not certain. V lost 3 bases and J lost 1, with 9 bases in between. The CDR3 is 14 residues long. The germline CDR1 and CDR2 sequences are MNHNS and SASEGT. As DNA, the CDR3 is TGTGCCAGCAGTGAGGCCTATCCGAACACTGAAGCTTTCTTT. It is translated as CASSEAYPNTEAFF.

The chain employs TRBV28 and TRBJ2-7; D is possibly TRBD2 (6 bases). Looked up from germline, CDR1 is MDHEN and CDR2 is SYDVKM. The CDR3 loop spans 15 amino acids. Between the trimmed V and J ends, which lost 8 bases and 4 bases, there was a span of 21 bases. Here the CDR3 DNA reads TGTGCCAGCGCCCTGGGAGGTGCAGGGACGTACGAGCAGTACTTC. Amino acid sequence: CASALGGAGTYEQYF.